This TCR beta chain was profiled in a study of shared clonotypes between healthy human individuals. CD45RO+ cells and CCR7-negative CD45RA+ TemRA cells were combined as CD8 memory. Of note for this clone: Its cognate antigen is unknown.

Deep-level assay runs were performed. Sequenced by immunoSEQ multiplex PCR; TCRdb stores in-frame clones only, minus some. Here the sample spans about 330,000 clones, over 75% being singletons. V was cut by 7 bases and J by 5 bases, with 18 bases left in between. This CDR3 has 14 amino acids. Germline CDR1 LNHNV, CDR2 YYDKDF (reference sequence). The study, taken as a whole, reports: Among several donors, roughly 5% of naive CD4 clonotypes were found in common.

This receptor was identified in a man younger than 35 in good health. The rearrangement links TRBV15 to TRBJ2-7; possible D gene TRBD1, 6 bases. Sequences were obtained from memory CD8+ T cells sorted from blood. Subset of the sample: CD45RO+ cells pooled with CCR7-negative TemRA cells. The CDR3: CATTGAQGVNEQYF. Written as DNA, the CDR3 is TGTGCCACCACAGGGGCCCAGGGTGTGAACGAGCAGTACTTC.